These T cell receptor beta chains were read from a single sample in a study of blood T cell repertoires in COVID-19. Sequencing was performed with immunoSEQ multiplex PCR; in TCRdb, only in-frame clones are kept and a portion is missing. Of approximately 140,000 clones in the sample, approximately 86% were seen once. Sequencing used peripheral blood. Every receptor here comes from a man between 65 and 80 years old with acute or convalescent COVID-19. Both conserved end residues are part of each CDR3. Each record gives: CDR3 protein, CDR3 DNA, J gene, clone size, V gene, D gene. D genes are given only for firm matches. The listing skips clone size in some rows; elsewhere it reads once, few, many or a size class.

CASSKGGPEAFF | TGTGCCAGCTCCAAAGGGGGCCCCGAAGCTTTCTTT | TRBJ1-1 | . | TRBV12-3/TRBV12-4 | TRBD1
CASTPATPTPGETQYF | TGTGCCAGCACCCCGGCCACCCCAACCCCAGGAGAGACCCAGTACTTC | TRBJ2-5 | . | TRBV28 | .
CASSLGGLGTDTQYF | TGTGCCAGCAGCTTAGGAGGACTGGGAACAGATACGCAGTATTTT | TRBJ2-3 | once | TRBV7-8 | .
CASTLTGVTYEQYF | TGTGCCAGCACCCTTACGGGGGTAACCTACGAGCAGTACTTC | TRBJ2-7 | . | TRBV6-5 | .
CASSYSRRLEADTQYF | TGTGCCAGCAGTTACTCGAGGCGGCTTGAGGCCGATACGCAGTATTTT | TRBJ2-3 | . | TRBV6-6 | .
CASSPRTDTGELFF | TGTGCCAGCAGTCCTCGGACAGACACCGGGGAGCTGTTTTTT | TRBJ2-2 | . | TRBV6-5 | .
CAWSTPGQGSMAYEQYF | TGTGCCTGGAGTACTCCGGGACAGGGAAGTATGGCCTACGAGCAGTACTTC | TRBJ2-7 | . | TRBV30 | TRBD1
CAWSVQGAREAFF | TGTGCCTGGAGTGTACAGGGGGCTCGGGAAGCTTTCTTT | TRBJ1-1 | once | TRBV30 | TRBD1
CSVPGQGRETQYF | TGCAGCGTTCCGGGACAGGGGAGAGAGACCCAGTACTTC | TRBJ2-5 | . | TRBV29-1 | TRBD1
CASSQDTGVSYNEQFF | TGTGCCAGCAGCCAAGATACGGGAGTATCCTACAATGAGCAGTTCTTC | TRBJ2-1 | . | TRBV3-1/TRBV3-2 | .
CASRLAIQETQYF | TGTGCCAGCCGCCTAGCTATCCAAGAGACCCAGTACTTC | TRBJ2-5 | . | TRBV27 | .
CASSVGPGPSTDTQYF | TGTGCCAGCAGCGTAGGCCCAGGTCCCAGCACAGATACGCAGTATTTT | TRBJ2-3 | . | TRBV9 | .
CASRRTSGRNEQFF | TGTGCCAGCAGGCGGACTAGCGGGAGAAATGAGCAGTTCTTC | TRBJ2-1 | . | TRBV11-2 | TRBD2
CASSPATGTAETQYF | TGTGCCAGCTCCCCCGCCACAGGGACGGCAGAGACCCAGTACTTC | TRBJ2-5 | once | TRBV25-1 | .
CASSSSGASSYNEQFF | TGTGCCAGCAGTTCTTCAGGGGCAAGCTCCTACAATGAGCAGTTCTTC | TRBJ2-1 | . | TRBV28 | .
CASRFGQGNNQPQHF | TGTGCCAGTAGATTCGGACAGGGGAACAATCAGCCCCAGCATTTT | TRBJ1-5 | . | TRBV19 | TRBD1
CASSTGTGSLYNEQFF | TGTGCCAGTAGTACCGGGACAGGAAGTTTATACAATGAGCAGTTCTTC | TRBJ2-1 | few | TRBV19 | TRBD1
CASSLSGTWGEELFF | TGTGCCAGCAGTTTATCGGGGACATGGGGTGAGGAACTGTTTTTT | TRBJ1-4 | once | TRBV27 | .
CASSPLTSSYNEQFF | TGTGCTAGCAGCCCTCTAACGTCCTCCTACAATGAGCAGTTCTTC | TRBJ2-1 | . | TRBV7-7 | .
CASSLGGLMEQYF | TGTGCCAGCAGCTTAGGCGGACTAATGGAGCAGTACTTC | TRBJ2-7 | . | TRBV7-2 | .
CASTGANEQFF | TGTGCCAGCACAGGGGCCAATGAGCAGTTCTTC | TRBJ2-1 | . | TRBV6-5 | .
CASSPRTGNPYNEQFF | TGTGCCAGCAGCCCGAGGACAGGTAATCCCTACAATGAGCAGTTCTTC | TRBJ2-1 | . | TRBV3-1/TRBV3-2 | TRBD1
CSVEKGYTGELFF | TGCAGCGTTGAAAAGGGGTACACCGGGGAGCTGTTTTTT | TRBJ2-2 | . | TRBV29-1 | .
CASSQGTRGGNTEAFF | TGTGCCAGCAGCCAGGGGACACGTGGGGGGAACACTGAAGCTTTCTTT | TRBJ1-1 | . | TRBV5-4 | .
CASSSEGPDTQYF | TGTGCCAGCAGTTCCGAGGGTCCAGATACGCAGTATTTT | TRBJ2-3 | . | TRBV28 | .
CASSLGQGANEQFF | TGCGCCAGCAGCTTGGGACAGGGTGCAAATGAGCAGTTCTTC | TRBJ2-1 | . | TRBV5-1 | TRBD1
CASSLGGISNQPQHF | TGCGCCAGCAGCTTGGGCGGGATTAGCAATCAGCCCCAGCATTTT | TRBJ1-5 | . | TRBV5-1 | .
CASSLAGARPQNNEQFF | TGTGCCAGCAGCTTAGCGGGGGCCCGGCCGCAAAACAATGAGCAGTTCTTC | TRBJ2-1 | . | TRBV7-8 | .
CASSYELAGASEQFF | TGTGCCAGCAGTTACGAGCTAGCGGGAGCCAGTGAGCAGTTCTTC | TRBJ2-1 | . | TRBV6-5 | TRBD2
CASSQIQGGEQFF | TGCGCCAGCAGCCAAATACAGGGTGGTGAGCAGTTCTTC | TRBJ2-1 | few | TRBV5-1 | .
CATSRDLAGGNEQFF | TGTGCCACCAGCAGAGATCTAGCGGGAGGGAATGAGCAGTTCTTC | TRBJ2-1 | . | TRBV15 | TRBD2
CASSLGLAEQQYF | TGTGCCAGCAGCTTAGGACTAGCGGAGCAGCAGTACTTC | TRBJ2-7 | . | TRBV11-3 | TRBD2
CASSFGAGRVGTGELFF | TGTGCCAGCAGCTTTGGGGCTGGCAGGGTCGGGACCGGGGAGCTGTTTTTT | TRBJ2-2 | . | TRBV7-3 | .
CASSYTVLNTEAFF | TGTGCCAGCAGTTACACTGTTTTGAACACTGAAGCTTTCTTT | TRBJ1-1 | . | TRBV6-5 | .
CASSLAGTGHNEQFF | TGTGCCAGCAGTCTCGCCGGGACAGGGCACAATGAGCAGTTCTTC | TRBJ2-1 | few | TRBV6-5 | TRBD1
CASMGGLTDTQYF | TGTGCCAGTATGGGGGGGCTCACAGATACGCAGTATTTT | TRBJ2-3 | . | TRBV19 | .